This T cell receptor (beta chain) was obtained from a study of T cell responses to AZD1222 COVID-19 vaccine. This clone was picked up one time. This CDR3 is 14 amino acids long. Trimming cost V 5 bases and J 6 bases, with 18 bases left between them. Germline assignment: CDR1 SGHRS and CDR2 YFSETQ. The repertoire was sequenced with immunoSEQ multiplex PCR; TCRdb's copy has only in-frame clones and lacks some. The sample has about 170,000 clones, 90% seen once. The chain has TRBV5-1 and TRBJ2-7; TRBD1 is a possible D gene (7 bases). This sequence was found in an adult in good health. Sample: peripheral blood, taken on day 0 of AZD1222 vaccination. DNA of the CDR3: TGCGCCAGCAGGGAACCAGGGGGGTCCGGCGAGCAGTACTTC. As protein: CASREPGGSGEQYF.